Reported below is one T cell receptor beta chain. Its antigen is currently unknown. A junction end diverges from the germline sequence, so it may reflect a read error. There are 17 residues in the CDR3. Germline lookup yields CDR1 MNHNS and CDR2 SASEGT. The source of the sample is a study of cytomegalovirus exposure and HLA in healthy donors. Study in general: The roughly 120 million unique TCR beta sequences, from 150 million to 200 million T cells, were found by an earlier analysis. The study's findings and limits: The analysis excluded some indistinguishable V segments, including TRBV6-2 and TRBV6-3. Per a later analysis, HLA-associated TCR beta chains showed more clonal expansion than other, equally common TCR beta chains. Relative to the approximately 680-donor mean, N-insertions were reportedly fewer in an Asian-associated ancestry cluster in a later analysis.

PCR amplification relied on 60 Vbeta primers (plus 13 Jbeta primers). Sequencing was performed with immunoSEQ multiplex PCR; in TCRdb, only in-frame clones are kept and a portion is missing. The sample has about 130,000 clones; about 85% are singletons. The sample consisted of PBMCs. The sequence was obtained from a boy aged 5-17 years in good health and CMV-seronegative. The chain carries TRBV6-1 and TRBJ2-3, with 7 bases lining up with TRBD2. The CDR3 reads CASTEHRETSSTDTQYF. The CDR3 region has the DNA TGTGCCAGCACTGAACATCGAGAGACTAGCTCTACAGATACGCAGTATTTT.